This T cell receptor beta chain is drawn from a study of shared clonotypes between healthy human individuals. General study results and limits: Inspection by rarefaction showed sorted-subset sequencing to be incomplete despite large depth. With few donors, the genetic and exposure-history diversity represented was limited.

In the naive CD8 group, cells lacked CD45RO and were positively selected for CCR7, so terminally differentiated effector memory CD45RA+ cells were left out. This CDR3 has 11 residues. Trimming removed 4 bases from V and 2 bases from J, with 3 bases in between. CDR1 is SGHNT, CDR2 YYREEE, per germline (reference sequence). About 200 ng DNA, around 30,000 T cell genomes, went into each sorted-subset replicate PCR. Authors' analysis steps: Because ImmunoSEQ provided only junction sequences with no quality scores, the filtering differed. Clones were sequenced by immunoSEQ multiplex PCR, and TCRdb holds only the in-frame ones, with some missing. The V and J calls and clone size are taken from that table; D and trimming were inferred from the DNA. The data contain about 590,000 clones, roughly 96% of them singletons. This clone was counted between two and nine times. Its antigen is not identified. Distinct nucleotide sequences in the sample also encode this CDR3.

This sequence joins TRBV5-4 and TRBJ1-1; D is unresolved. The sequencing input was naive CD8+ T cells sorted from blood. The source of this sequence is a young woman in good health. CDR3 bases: TGTGCCAGCAGCGTAAACACTGAAGCTTTCTTT. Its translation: CASSVNTEAFF.